These 16 T cell receptor beta chains were sequenced from one sample in a study of blood T cell repertoires in COVID-19. The method was immunoSEQ multiplex PCR; TCRdb's version includes in-frame clones alone and lacks a portion of them. The profile shows about 230,000 clones, 81% of them singletons. The sample taken for sequencing was peripheral blood. All receptors derive from a woman aged 80 or over with acute or convalescent COVID-19.

This clone was seen once. J is TRBJ1-4 and V is TRBV30, with a possible D match to TRBD1 (5 bases). This CDR3 comprises 11 residues. Per germline, CDR1 GTSNPN and CDR2 SVGIG (reference sequence). The V and J ends lost 8 bases and 8 bases respectively, with 12 bases between them. CDR3 DNA sequence: TGTGCCGCGGGGGGGTACGAAAAACTGTTTTTT. Amino acid sequence: CAAGGYEKLFF.

This chain joins TRBV5-1 and TRBJ1-2; possible D gene TRBD1, 5 bases. The CDR3 is made up of 13 amino acids. CDR1 is SGHRS and CDR2 is YFSETQ in the germline V gene. V lost 6 bases and J lost 8, with 17 bases in between. In DNA, the CDR3 is TGCGCCAGCACCGGGGGACCCAGTTGGGGCTACACCTTC. Its translation: CASTGGPSWGYTF. Variable domain in full (rest from reference TRBV5-1 and TRBJ1-2): KAGVTQTPRYLIKTRGQQVTLSCSPISGHRSVSWYQQTPGQGLQFLFEYFSETQRNKGNFPGRFSGRQFSNSRSEMNVSTLELGDSALYLCASTGGPSWGYTFGSGTRLTVV.

The rearrangement uses TRBV11-2 and TRBJ2-2; D ambiguous. Germline V gene sequence: CDR1 SGHAT, CDR2 FQNNGV. The V end was cut by 1 base, the J end by 0 bases, with 3 bases between. The CDR3 is 14 residues long. Here the CDR3 reads CASSLVANTGELFF. In DNA form, the CDR3 reads TGTGCCAGCAGCTTAGTCGCGAACACCGGGGAGCTGTTTTTT.

The chain recombines TRBV3-1 (or the pseudogene TRBV3-2) with TRBJ1-3; 7 nucleotides align to TRBD1. Germline V gives CDR1 LGHDT, CDR2 YNNKEL (reference sequence). CDR3 length equals 16 residues. The V and J ends lost 4 bases and 0 bases, in that order; junction bases with no gene match: 6. The CDR3 is CASSPQGGGSGNTIYF. The CDR3 nucleotides are TGTGCCAGCAGCCCCCAGGGGGGAGGCTCTGGAAACACCATATATTTT.

V and J are TRBV2 and TRBJ2-1, with TRBD2 matching over 7 bases. This CDR3 is 14 amino acids long. In germline, CDR1 is SNHLY, CDR2 FYNNEI. V gave up 2 bases and J gave up 4 bases; unmatched junction bases: 2. The CDR3 protein is CASSELAAYNEQFF. The CDR3, as DNA: TGTGCCAGCAGTGAACTAGCGGCTTACAATGAGCAGTTCTTC.

This clone has more than one count but fewer than ten. The V call is TRBV7-8, the J call TRBJ2-7; 8 nucleotides agree with TRBD1. J was trimmed by 1 base and V by 5 bases; bases with no gene match: 7. The germline gives CDR1 SGHVS, CDR2 FQNEAQ. The CDR3 is made up of 15 amino acids. The CDR3 protein is CASSHRQGPSYEQYF. The CDR3 region has the DNA TGTGCCAGCAGCCATAGACAGGGGCCTTCCTACGAGCAGTACTTC.

The V call is TRBV4-2, the J call TRBJ2-1; TRBD2 is a possible D gene (5 bases). Germline CDR1 reads LGHNA; CDR2 reads YNFKEQ. This CDR3 is 18 amino acids long. The V end was cut by 0 bases, the J end by 0 bases, with 15 bases between. CDR3 in amino acids: CASSQEGNGVSSYNEQFF. The CDR3 coding sequence is TGTGCCAGCAGCCAAGAGGGCAACGGGGTGAGCTCCTACAATGAGCAGTTCTTC.

The chain combines TRBV5-6 with TRBJ1-5, with TRBD1 matching 10 bases. CDR1 and CDR2 from the germline V gene are SGHDT and YYEEEE. V shed 7 bases, J shed 2 bases, and the junction held 12 bases outside the gene matches. CDR3 size: 17 residues. CDR3 in DNA: TGTGCCAGCGCTTTTTGGACAGGGGGAATCGGCAATCAGCCCCAGCATTTT. This sequence encodes CASAFWTGGIGNQPQHF. The full variable domain, in which reference TRBV5-6 and TRBJ1-5 provide the parts outside the CDR3, is DAGVTQSPTHLIKTRGQQVTLRCSPKSGHDTVSWYQQALGQGPQFIFQYYEEEERQRGNFPDRFSGHQFPNYSSELNVNALLLGDSALYLCASAFWTGGIGNQPQHFGDGTRLSIL.

This rearrangement joins TRBV28 to TRBJ2-3; 8 bases agree with TRBD2. There are 14 residues in the CDR3. The V and J ends lost 6 bases and 5 bases, in that order; junction bases with no gene match: 7. Germline V lookup: CDR1 MDHEN, CDR2 SYDVKM. The CDR3 nucleotides are TGTGCCAGCAGGTATACTAGCGGACAAGATACGCAGTATTTT. Its protein product is CASRYTSGQDTQYF.

CDR3 DNA: TGTGCCAGCAGCCTCGGGGGGACTAATGAAAAACTGTTTTTT. The encoded protein is CASSLGGTNEKLFF. The V call is TRBV6-5, the J call TRBJ1-4; a possible D gene is TRBD1 (5 bases). V was clipped by 6 bases and J by 2 bases, with 10 bases between them. CDR1 is MNHEY and CDR2 is SVGAGI in the germline V gene. The CDR3 consists of 14 residues.

The genes are TRBV13 and TRBJ1-2, with 9 bases that match TRBD1. The CDR3 runs to 12 residues. Germline V gene sequence: CDR1 PRHDT, CDR2 FYEKMQ (reference sequence). Trimming at V came to 6 bases and at J to 8 bases, leaving 4 bases not matched to a gene. CDR3 DNA: TGTGCCAGCAGGCGGGACAGGGAAGGCTACACCTTC. Translating gives CASRRDREGYTF.

V is TRBV18 and J is TRBJ1-3, with a tentative D call TRBD1 (6 bases). V gave up 3 bases and J gave up 2 bases, with 14 bases separating them. Germline values: CDR1 KGHSH, CDR2 LQKENI. The CDR3 sequence is 16 residues long. CDR3 bases: TGTGCCAGCTCACCCGGGGGGGCTCAGACTGGAAACACCATATATTTT. This codes for CASSPGGAQTGNTIYF.

This sequence joins TRBV2 and TRBJ2-3; 11 positions agree with TRBD2. With V trimmed by 6 bases and J by 2 bases, 10 bases remained unmatched. Per the germline V gene, CDR1 is SNHLY and CDR2 is FYNNEI. The CDR3 loop spans 17 amino acids. CDR3 DNA sequence: TGTGCCAGCAGGGGGACTAGCGGAAGCCGGTACACAGATACGCAGTATTTT. Translated, it gives CASRGTSGSRYTDTQYF.

This clone has only one observation. The rearrangement uses TRBV18 and TRBJ1-2, with 7 nucleotides matching TRBD1. CDR1 and CDR2 from the germline V gene are KGHSH and LQKENI. V trimming: 2 bases; J trimming: 4 bases; junction bases outside the gene matches: 10. The CDR3 has 16 residues. CDR3 in amino acids: CASSPTGDSPRYGYTF. The CDR3 coding sequence is TGTGCCAGCTCACCAACCGGGGACAGCCCCCGCTATGGCTACACCTTC.

In its sample, this clone is large. V usage is TRBV7-9 and J usage is TRBJ1-1, with D perhaps matching TRBD1 (5 bases). Trimming stripped 1 base from V and 6 bases from J, with 9 bases between. CDR3 length: 13 amino acids. CDR1 and CDR2 (germline): SEHNR, FQNEAQ (reference sequence). CDR3 loop: CASSLEPGSEAFF. As DNA, the CDR3 is TGTGCCAGCAGCTTAGAGCCAGGGTCTGAAGCTTTCTTT.

This clone has just a few counts. The CDR3, as DNA: TGCGCCAGCAGCGAATGGTGGACAGGGGGCCTCGAGAGCTCCTACAATGAGCAGTTCTTC. As protein: CASSEWWTGGLESSYNEQFF. The chain carries TRBV5-1 and TRBJ2-1; TRBD1 matches at 11 bases. J lost 0 bases, V lost 4 bases, and 15 bases had no gene match. The V gene's germline CDR1 is SGHRS and CDR2 YFSETQ. CDR3 length: 20 amino acids.